These 30 T cell receptor beta chains originate from one sample sequenced in a study of T-cell memory formation after mild COVID-19. Using its own MiXCR run on the 5' RACE reads, TCRdb lists one record per CDR3 protein. The sample has some 64,000 distinct CDR3 sequences; about a tenth are singletons. The sample comprised PBMCs or a T cell subset sorted from them (not recorded which). Source of these receptors: a man between 18 and 29 years old who had mild COVID-19 (a few samples of this study predate the infection). Cell type and time point are not known.

Only one count was recorded for this clonotype. The J gene is TRBJ1-1, the V gene TRBV6-6, with a tentative D call TRBD1 (5 bases). In germline, CDR1 is MNHNY, CDR2 SVGAGI (reference sequence). CDR3 length: 12 residues. V lost 8 bases, J lost 4 bases, and 11 bases lay in between. The CDR3 sequence: CASYLRGTEAFF. The DNA for the CDR3 is TGTGCCAGCTATTTAAGGGGCACTGAAGCTTTCTTT.

This clonotype appeared a few times. The chain has TRBV7-9 and TRBJ1-5, with D tentatively TRBD1 (5 bases). Germline V gene data show CDR1 as SEHNR and CDR2 as FQNEAQ (reference sequence). The CDR3 runs 14 residues. With 5 bases removed from V and 1 base from J, the gap between germline ends came to 9 bases. The CDR3 DNA is TGTGCCAGCAGCAAGGGACGGAGCAATCAGCCCCAGCATTTT. This translates into CASSKGRSNQPQHF.

This clonotype was observed a handful of times. The chain has TRBV5-4 and TRBJ2-3, with TRBD1 identical over 7 bases. Germline assignment: CDR1 SGHNT and CDR2 YYREEE (reference sequence). Trimming took 4 bases from V and 6 from J; bases not matched to a gene: 11. CDR3 length: 15 residues. The CDR3 DNA follows: TGTGCCAGCAGCCCCGGGACAGCATCCTCCGATACGCAGTATTTT. This codes for CASSPGTASSDTQYF.

This clonotype was seen a handful of times. The gene calls are TRBV20-1 and TRBJ2-1, with 9 bases aligning to TRBD2. V gave up 4 bases and J gave up 4 bases; unmatched junction bases: 2. The CDR3 loop spans 13 amino acids. Per germline, CDR1 DFQATT and CDR2 SNEGSKA (reference sequence). The CDR3 DNA sequence: TGCAGTGCTAAAGCGGGGGGTTACAATGAGCAGTTCTTC. The encoded protein is CSAKAGGYNEQFF.

This clonotype showed up just once. The V and J genes are TRBV5-1 and TRBJ2-3; 12 nucleotides match TRBD2. Trimming at V came to 4 bases and at J to 2 bases, leaving 5 bases not matched to a gene. CDR1 is SGHRS, CDR2 YFSETQ, per germline. The CDR3 is 16 amino acids. CDR3 amino acids: CASSHGLAGTTDTQYF. The CDR3 nucleotides are TGCGCCAGCAGCCATGGACTAGCGGGGACCACAGATACGCAGTATTTT.

The chain recombines TRBV3-1 with TRBJ2-2; D may be TRBD2 (6 bases). This CDR3 is 15 amino acids long. V gave up 7 bases and J gave up 2 bases, with 14 bases separating them. Germline lookup yields CDR1 LGHDT and CDR2 YNNKEL (reference sequence). The CDR3, as DNA: TGTGCCAGCAACCCGGGACTCCAAAACACCGGGGAGCTGTTTTTT. It translates to CASNPGLQNTGELFF.

The rearrangement joins TRBV7-8 to TRBJ1-6, with a possible D match to TRBD1 (5 bases). The germline CDR1 and CDR2 sequences are SGHVS and FQNEAQ. This CDR3 contains 15 residues. V was trimmed by 1 base and J by 8 bases, leaving 12 bases between them. CDR3 sequence reads: CASSLVLGQDSPLHF. In DNA form, the CDR3 reads TGTGCCAGCAGCTTAGTATTGGGGCAGGATTCACCCCTCCACTTT.

This clonotype showed up just a few times. The DNA of the CDR3 is TGTGCCAGCAGTTACGGGTTCAGGGGAGACACTGAAGCTTTCTTT. As protein: CASSYGFRGDTEAFF. The V and J genes are TRBV6-5 and TRBJ1-1; perhaps TRBD1 as D (6 bases). Trimming removed 2 bases at V and 3 bases at J, with 13 bases between. Germline V gene data show CDR1 as MNHEY and CDR2 as SVGAGI. The CDR3 has 15 residues.

This clonotype was observed many times. The V gene is TRBV7-2, the J gene TRBJ2-5; a weak D match, TRBD1 (5 bases). The germline V and J ends were trimmed by 5 bases and 4 bases, with 14 bases remaining between them. The CDR3 loop spans 14 amino acids. Germline V gives CDR1 SGHTA, CDR2 FQGNSA. CDR3 amino acids: CASSLQAGGETQYF. CDR3 in DNA: TGTGCCAGCAGCCTACAGGCAGGCGGAGAGACCCAGTACTTC.

Many counts were recorded for this clonotype. This chain links TRBV7-3 with TRBJ2-2; TRBD2 matches 11 bases. V lost 5 bases to trimming and J lost 6 bases; unmatched junction nucleotides: 5. The CDR3 consists of 15 residues. Germline V gene lookup returns CDR1 SGHTA and CDR2 FQGTGA. In DNA form, the CDR3 reads TGTGCCAGCAGCCTACTAGCGGGGGCCCCCGGGGAGCTGTTTTTT. Its translation: CASSLLAGAPGELFF.

The genes are TRBV24-1 and TRBJ2-1; D possibly matches TRBD1 or TRBD2 (6 bases each). Trimming stripped 4 bases from V and 8 bases from J, with 20 bases between. Per the germline V gene, CDR1 is KGHDR and CDR2 is SFDVKD. The CDR3 has 16 amino acids. DNA for the CDR3: TGTGCCACCAGTGACGCAAGAAAGGGGGGATACGATGAGCAGTTCTTC. Protein sequence: CATSDARKGGYDEQFF.

A few counts support this clonotype. The chain links TRBV4-2 to TRBJ2-5; unclear D gene. Germline CDR1 reads LGHNA; CDR2 reads YNFKEQ. There are 13 residues in the CDR3. V was pared by 0 bases and J by 4 bases, with 6 bases between. The CDR3 bases are TGTGCCAGCAGCCAAGATACTGGAGAGACCCAGTACTTC. As protein: CASSQDTGETQYF.

The V and J genes are TRBV18 and TRBJ1-3; the D is unclear. The CDR3 has 14 residues. The germline V and J ends were trimmed by 3 bases and 1 base, with 7 bases remaining between them. Germline assignment: CDR1 KGHSH and CDR2 LQKENI. Here the CDR3 reads CASSPDPSGNTIYF. The CDR3 coding sequence is TGTGCCAGCTCACCTGATCCTTCTGGAAACACCATATATTTT.

This chain connects TRBV12-3 or TRBV12-4 to TRBJ1-1; 7 bases agree with TRBD1. CDR3 length: 13 residues. V lost 10 bases, J lost 11 bases, and 16 bases stayed unmatched. CDR3 amino acids: CATRQGPWDRAFF. The CDR3 nucleotides are TGTGCCACCAGACAGGGCCCCTGGGATCGGGCTTTCTTT.

This clonotype turned up a few times. The V call is TRBV3-1, the J call TRBJ2-2; unclear D gene. The CDR3 is 13 residues long. The germline V gene has CDR1 LGHDT and CDR2 YNNKEL (reference sequence). The ends were cut back, 4 bases at V and 6 bases at J, with 9 bases in the middle. The CDR3 coding sequence is TGTGCCAGCAGCCCGTTTGTCCCCGGGGAGCTGTTTTTT. Protein product: CASSPFVPGELFF.

The CDR3 is CASSLNGVSGTDTQYF. DNA of the CDR3: TGTGCCAGCAGCTTAAACGGGGTCTCGGGAACAGATACGCAGTATTTT. The chain links TRBV7-3 to TRBJ2-3, with D perhaps matching TRBD2 (5 bases). The V gene lost 1 base and the J gene lost 3 bases, with 14 bases spanning the gap. Germline lookup yields CDR1 SGHTA and CDR2 FQGTGA. CDR3 length equals 16 residues.

The chain carries TRBV6-2 or TRBV6-3 and TRBJ2-1; 8 bases are a match to TRBD2. The CDR3 consists of 14 residues. The V segment lost 5 bases and the J segment 6 bases; nucleotides outside the gene matches: 6. Germline-derived CDR1 and CDR2 are MNHEY and SVGEGT. CDR3 amino acids: CASSPEGLVNEQFF. CDR3 DNA sequence: TGTGCCAGCAGTCCCGAGGGACTAGTCAATGAGCAGTTCTTC.

This clonotype turned up a few times. The chain combines TRBV7-8 with TRBJ1-2; 12 nucleotides agree with TRBD1. V lost 2 bases, J lost 8 bases, and 9 bases stayed unmatched. Germline loops: CDR1 SGHVS, CDR2 FQNEAQ. The CDR3 is 16 amino acids. CDR3 sequence (DNA): TGTGCCAGCAGCTTATCCTCCGGGACAGGGGGCTTCGGCTACACCTTC. Protein product: CASSLSSGTGGFGYTF. Full variable domain (remainder filled in from reference TRBV7-8 and TRBJ1-2): GAGVSQSPRYKVAKRGQDVALRCDPISGHVSLFWYQQALGQGPEFLTYFQNEAQLDKSGLPSDRFFAERPEGSVSTLKIQRTQQEDSAVYLCASSLSSGTGGFGYTFGSGTRLTVV.

This chain connects TRBV12-5 to TRBJ2-1, with TRBD2 matching 7 bases. CDR3 size: 13 residues. CDR1 is LGHNT, CDR2 FRNRAP, per germline. Germline trimming cut 6 bases from V and 7 bases from J; bases unmatched to any gene: 6. The CDR3 DNA reads TGTGCTAGTGGGCGGGGGTCTATGAATGAGCAGTTCTTC. Translated: CASGRGSMNEQFF.

This clonotype was found a few times. This chain connects TRBV7-9 to TRBJ2-2, with a tentative D call TRBD1 (6 bases). Deletions cut 5 bases from V and 4 bases from J, with 11 bases between. The CDR3 loop spans 14 amino acids. Germline V gene lookup returns CDR1 SEHNR and CDR2 FQNEAQ (reference sequence). The CDR3, as DNA: TGTGCCAGCAGCCCCAGGGGAATCACCGGGGAGCTGTTTTTT. Protein sequence: CASSPRGITGELFF. Full variable domain (outside the CDR3, taken from reference TRBV7-9 and TRBJ2-2): DTGVSQNPRHKITKRGQNVTFRCDPISEHNRLYWYRQTLGQGPEFLTYFQNEAQLEKSRLLSDRFSAERPKGSFSTLEIQRTEQGDSAMYLCASSPRGITGELFFGEGSRLTVL.

This clonotype was seen only a few times. CDR3 nucleotides: TGCGCCAGCAGCATCTTAACAGGAGGGAACTATGGCTACACCTTC. It translates to CASSILTGGNYGYTF. The V gene is TRBV5-1, the J gene TRBJ1-2; possibly TRBD1 for D (5 bases). Germline V gene lookup returns CDR1 SGHRS and CDR2 YFSETQ. V lost 4 bases to trimming and J lost 2 bases, with 15 bases between them. The CDR3 totals 15 residues.

This rearrangement joins TRBV18 to TRBJ2-7, with 9 bases identical to TRBD1. The CDR3 loop spans 14 amino acids. Germline assignment: CDR1 KGHSH and CDR2 LQKENI. V shed 5 bases and J 6 bases; nucleotides not matched to a gene: 8. CDR3 nucleotide sequence: TGTGCCAGCTCATCCCGACAGGGGGTAGGCGAGCAGTACTTC. This gives the protein CASSSRQGVGEQYF.

This clonotype was picked up a small number of times. The chain employs TRBV7-6 and TRBJ2-1; D uncertain. Germline V gene lookup returns CDR1 SGHVS and CDR2 FNYEAQ. The CDR3 loop spans 16 amino acids. The V end lost 4 bases, the J end lost 7 bases, and 20 bases lay between the germline ends. CDR3 residues: CASSSAESGPSNEQFF. CDR3 in DNA: TGTGCCAGCAGCTCTGCAGAGTCCGGTCCGTCTAATGAGCAGTTCTTC.

The CDR3 DNA reads TGTGCCAGCAGTTACTCGAGGATTGTAGATGGGACGTACGAGCAGTACGTC. This gives the protein CASSYSRIVDGTYEQYV. The chain recombines TRBV6-2 or TRBV6-3 with TRBJ2-7; the D call may be TRBD1 or TRBD2 (5 bases each). Germline V gene lookup returns CDR1 MNHEY and CDR2 SVGEGT. The ends were cut back, 0 bases at V and 4 bases at J, with 19 bases in the middle. The CDR3 runs to 17 residues.

V usage is TRBV28 and J usage is TRBJ2-1; 8 bases fit TRBD2. V gave up 9 bases and J gave up 4 bases; unmatched junction bases: 14. The germline CDR1 and CDR2 sequences are MDHEN and SYDVKM. The CDR3 covers 16 residues. The CDR3 protein is CASTGTRSALYNEQFF. The CDR3 DNA is TGTGCCAGTACCGGGACTAGGAGTGCCCTATACAATGAGCAGTTCTTC.

The V gene is TRBV20-1, the J gene TRBJ1-2; D is uncertain. Trimming shortened V by 6 bases and J by 0 bases, and 20 bases separated the two germline ends. Germline V gene lookup returns CDR1 DFQATT and CDR2 SNEGSKA (reference sequence). CDR3 length equals 16 residues. The CDR3 here is CSAPTPRGTTNYGYTF. The CDR3 nucleotides read TGCAGTGCCCCAACCCCCCGAGGCACGACTAACTATGGCTACACCTTC.

This clonotype came up many times. V usage is TRBV5-1 and J usage is TRBJ2-3; D is undetermined. This CDR3 spans 12 amino acids. Trimming cost V 7 bases and J 4 bases, with 10 bases left between them. The germline V gene encodes CDR1 SGHRS and CDR2 YFSETQ. The DNA for the CDR3 is TGCGCCAGCCACACCGAGCCAGATACGCAGTATTTT. Residues: CASHTEPDTQYF.

This clonotype was detected many times. This chain links TRBV5-5 with TRBJ1-1; D not resolved. Germline V gene lookup returns CDR1 SGHKS and CDR2 YYEKEE (reference sequence). The CDR3 spans 14 residues. Between the trimmed V and J ends, which lost 4 bases and 5 bases, there was a span of 15 bases. The CDR3 nucleotides are TGTGCCAGCAGCCCGAGAACGGGTCGAACTGAAGCTTTCTTT. The encoded protein is CASSPRTGRTEAFF. Supplemented by reference TRBV5-5 and TRBJ1-1, the full variable domain reads DAGVTQSPTHLIKTRGQQVTLRCSPISGHKSVSWYQQVLGQGPQFIFQYYEKEERGRGNFPDRFSARQFPNYSSELNVNALLLGDSALYLCASSPRTGRTEAFFGQGTRLTVV.

The chain uses TRBV5-4 and TRBJ2-7; 7 bases line up with TRBD1. The germline CDR1 and CDR2 sequences are SGHNT and YYREEE (reference sequence). The CDR3 sequence is 15 residues long. V shed 6 bases, J shed 4 bases, and the junction held 13 bases outside the gene matches. CDR3 protein: CASTHSGTASYEQYF. The DNA of the CDR3 is TGTGCCAGCACCCACTCCGGGACAGCGTCATACGAGCAGTACTTC.

In its sample, this clonotype was seen a few times. This rearrangement joins TRBV5-1 to TRBJ2-2, with D tentatively TRBD2 (5 bases). Germline V gene sequence: CDR1 SGHRS, CDR2 YFSETQ. The germline V and J ends were trimmed by 0 bases and 6 bases, with 9 bases remaining between them. The CDR3 totals 14 residues. The CDR3 reads CASSLAGDAGELFF. CDR3 sequence (DNA): TGCGCCAGCAGCTTGGCCGGGGATGCCGGGGAGCTGTTTTTT.